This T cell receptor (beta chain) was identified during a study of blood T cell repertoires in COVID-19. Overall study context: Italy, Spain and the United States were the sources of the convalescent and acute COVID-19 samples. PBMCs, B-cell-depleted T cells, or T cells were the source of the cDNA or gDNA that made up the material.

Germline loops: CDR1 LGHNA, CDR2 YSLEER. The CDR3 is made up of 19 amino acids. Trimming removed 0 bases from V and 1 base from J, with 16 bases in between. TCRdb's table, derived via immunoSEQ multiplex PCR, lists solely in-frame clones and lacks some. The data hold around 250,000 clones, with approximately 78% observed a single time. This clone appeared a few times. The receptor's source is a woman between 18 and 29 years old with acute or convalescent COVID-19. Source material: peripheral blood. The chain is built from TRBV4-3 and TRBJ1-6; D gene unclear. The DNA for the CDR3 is TGCGCCAGCAGCCAAGAACGGGGAGGTTTAGGTTCCTATAATTCACCCCTCCACTTT. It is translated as CASSQERGGLGSYNSPLHF.